These 20 T cell receptor beta chains were all obtained from the same sample, sequenced in a study of blood T cells in healthy people across ages. Primed by a sample-barcoded 5' primer and a J-beta primer mix, a second PCR proceeded for roughly 7 to 11 cycles. TCRdb used MiXCR to reprocess the 5' RACE reads, holding one entry per CDR3 protein. Among about 1,500,000 distinct CDR3 sequences, 28% were seen once, and the ten largest hold over 7%. The specimen was blood. Receptors were obtained from a woman aged 25 to 39 in good health.

The rearrangement uses TRBV5-5 and TRBJ1-2, with D maybe TRBD1 (5 bases). The CDR3 has 16 amino acids. The V gene lost 4 bases and the J gene lost 2 bases, with 18 bases spanning the gap. CDR1 and CDR2 (germline): SGHKS, YYEKEE (reference sequence). CDR3 sequence reads: CASSREGTVANYGYTF. The CDR3 nucleotides are TGTGCCAGCAGCCGCGAAGGGACCGTCGCCAACTATGGCTACACCTTC.

Comments on this clonotype: A junction end diverges from the germline sequence, so it may reflect a read error. This chain links TRBV4-3 with TRBJ2-1; no firm D call. There are 14 residues in the CDR3. Looked up from germline, CDR1 is LGHNA and CDR2 is YSLEER. The CDR3 DNA follows: TGCGTCAGCAGCCAAGATACGATCCGGGATGAGCAGTTCTTC. Translation: CVSSQDTIRDEQFF.

The genes are TRBV5-1 and TRBJ2-3; weak D call: TRBD1 (6 bases). Germline CDR1 is SGHRS and CDR2 is YFSETQ. The CDR3 is made up of 17 amino acids. V lost 3 bases to trimming and J lost 4 bases, with 21 bases between them. CDR3 sequence: CASSWGTGTPGADTQYF. For the CDR3, the DNA is TGCGCCAGCAGCTGGGGAACAGGGACCCCCGGGGCAGATACGCAGTATTTT.

The gene calls are TRBV3-1 and TRBJ2-5; TRBD2 might be the D (5 bases). This CDR3 region has 15 residues. The V gene's germline CDR1 is LGHDT and CDR2 YNNKEL (reference sequence). Deletions cut 4 bases from V and 1 base from J, with 13 bases between. CDR3: CASSRIPGTQETQYF. CDR3 nucleotide sequence: TGTGCCAGCAGCCGCATCCCGGGAACCCAAGAGACCCAGTACTTC.

This clonotype appeared many times. V usage is TRBV2 and J usage is TRBJ2-7; 8 nucleotides match TRBD2. The CDR3 consists of 15 residues. V lost 7 bases and J lost 1; bases outside the gene matches: 9. The germline V gene encodes CDR1 SNHLY and CDR2 FYNNEI. CDR3 residues: CASMPSGGASYEQYF. The CDR3 DNA is TGTGCCAGCATGCCCAGCGGGGGCGCTTCCTACGAGCAGTACTTC.

This clonotype was seen a handful of times. The chain recombines TRBV5-5 with TRBJ2-7, with D tentatively TRBD2 (6 bases). Germline V gene data show CDR1 as SGHKS and CDR2 as YYEKEE (reference sequence). V was shortened by 5 bases and J by 2 bases, with 17 bases between the two germline ends. The CDR3 is 15 residues long. DNA of the CDR3: TGTGCCAGCAGTTGGGGACTTGTGACAGCCTACGAGCAGTACTTC. Translating gives CASSWGLVTAYEQYF.

The genes are TRBV5-6 and TRBJ1-1; 7 bases align to TRBD1. V trimming: 4 bases; J trimming: 3 bases; junction bases outside the gene matches: 9. Germline V gene data show CDR1 as SGHDT and CDR2 as YYEEEE. CDR3 length: 15 amino acids. The CDR3 region is CASSARQGRDTEAFF. CDR3 in DNA: TGTGCCAGCAGCGCGAGACAGGGTCGGGACACTGAAGCTTTCTTT.

Only a few counts were recorded for this clonotype. The chain links TRBV12-3 or TRBV12-4 to TRBJ2-5, with D possibly being TRBD1 or TRBD2 (7 bases each). The CDR3 contains 15 residues. Trimming cost V 6 bases and J 1 base, with 15 bases left between them. The CDR3 DNA reads TGTGCCAGCAGCTCGACAGGGAGGGTCCAAGAGACCCAGTACTTC. Protein sequence: CASSSTGRVQETQYF.

This clonotype was picked up a small number of times. V is TRBV11-2 and J is TRBJ2-4, with D hard to call. Germline CDR1 is SGHAT and CDR2 is FQNNGV. Deletions cut 5 bases from V and 0 bases from J, with 8 bases between. This CDR3 is 14 amino acids long. The CDR3 coding sequence is TGTGCCAGCAGCATCCAAGTAGCCAAAAACATTCAGTACTTC. It encodes CASSIQVAKNIQYF.

About this clonotype itself: An end of the junction differs from the germline gene, which may be a read error. The genes are TRBV12-3 or TRBV12-4 and TRBJ2-2; 7 bases align to TRBD2. The CDR3 sequence is 14 residues long. CDR3 sequence: CASNLAANTGDLFF. The CDR3 DNA reads as TGTGCCAGCAACCTAGCGGCCAACACCGGGGACCTGTTTTTT.

The chain uses TRBV11-2 and TRBJ2-1; 13 nucleotides match TRBD2. The CDR3 has 18 residues. V gave up 4 bases and J gave up 0 bases; unmatched junction bases: 6. CDR1 SGHAT and CDR2 FQNNGV come from the germline V gene. CDR3 nucleotide sequence: TGTGCCAGCAGCTCGACTAGCGGGGGGCTCAACTCCTACAATGAGCAGTTCTTC. Amino acid sequence: CASSSTSGGLNSYNEQFF.

The chain links TRBV10-3 to TRBJ2-7; D is perhaps TRBD1 or TRBD2 (5 bases each). V lost 3 bases to trimming and J lost 3 bases, with 18 bases between them. CDR1 and CDR2 from the germline V gene are ENHRY and SYGVKD. The CDR3 covers 16 residues. CDR3 amino acids: CAISDDNGTPNYEQYF. The CDR3 nucleotides read TGTGCCATCAGTGACGACAACGGGACGCCTAACTACGAGCAGTACTTC.

This clonotype was recorded at least ten times. The rearrangement joins TRBV28 to TRBJ2-5, with D uncertain. CDR3 length: 14 amino acids. V was trimmed by 5 bases and J by 3 bases, leaving 13 bases between them. Germline CDR1 is MDHEN and CDR2 is SYDVKM. The CDR3 loop reads CASSQLDGEETQYF. The CDR3 DNA reads as TGTGCCAGCAGTCAACTGGATGGTGAAGAGACCCAGTACTTC.

A note on this clonotype: A read error may explain this, as a much larger clone is one base away. The genes are TRBV20-1 and TRBJ2-1, with TRBD2 matching over 12 bases. The J segment lost 13 bases and the V segment lost 0 bases, leaving 19 bases of the junction unmatched. The CDR3 is 18 residues long. Germline loops: CDR1 DFQATT, CDR2 SNEGSKA (reference sequence). The CDR3 sequence is CSARDPLAGGPGQETQFF. The CDR3 DNA reads as TGCAGTGCTAGAGATCCCCTAGCGGGGGGGCCAGGGCAAGAGACCCAGTTCTTC.

The J gene is TRBJ2-1, the V gene TRBV10-3; D gene unclear. CDR1 and CDR2 (germline): ENHRY, SYGVKD. V gave up 2 bases and J gave up 8 bases, with 13 bases separating them. CDR3 length: 14 amino acids. In nucleotides, the CDR3 is TGTGCCATCAGTGAGAGTGTGAGGCCCCATGAGCAGTTCTTC. Translation gives CAISESVRPHEQFF.

This clonotype turned up a few times. The V call is TRBV7-9, the J call TRBJ1-2; D is ambiguous. This CDR3 comprises 11 residues. CDR1 SEHNR and CDR2 FQNEAQ come from the germline V gene (reference sequence). The V end lost 7 bases, the J end lost 8 bases, and 11 bases lay between the germline ends. CDR3 nucleotides: TGTGCCAGCACCTTCTTGGTGGGCTACACCTTC. Protein sequence: CASTFLVGYTF.

This clonotype occurred a few times. The gene calls are TRBV20-1 and TRBJ2-1, with TRBD2 matching over 11 bases. The CDR3 has 18 residues. CDR1 is DFQATT, CDR2 SNEGSKA, per germline (reference sequence). V was clipped by 6 bases and J by 7 bases; unmatched bases: 20. CDR3 bases: TGCAGTGCCACTCCAATTAGTAGCGGGAGGGCCTTTGGGAATGAGCAGTTCTTC. Its translation is CSATPISSGRAFGNEQFF.

This clonotype was observed at least ten times. The chain carries TRBV6-6 and TRBJ2-7, with 8 bases lining up with TRBD2. The V gene end was trimmed by 1 base and the J gene end by 5 bases; junction bases not matched to a gene: 10. The CDR3 spans 16 residues. CDR1 is MNHNY and CDR2 is SVGAGI in the germline V gene (reference sequence). This CDR3 reads CASSYWDLSGSHEQYF. The CDR3 DNA reads as TGTGCCAGCAGTTACTGGGATTTAAGCGGGAGCCACGAGCAGTACTTC.

The chain carries TRBV12-3 or TRBV12-4 and TRBJ1-2, with D possibly being TRBD1 (5 bases). The length of the CDR3 is 14 residues. V was shortened by 3 bases and J by 4 bases, with 12 bases between the two germline ends. The DNA for the CDR3 is TGTGCCAGCAGTTTTGGGACGGAGAGCTATGGCTACACCTTC. It encodes CASSFGTESYGYTF.

With respect to this clonotype: The junction shows a germline mismatch at one end, possibly a read error. This rearrangement joins TRBV12-3 or TRBV12-4 to TRBJ2-3; 7 nucleotides match TRBD2. The CDR3 consists of 12 residues. The CDR3 protein is CASTSSGDTEYF. The CDR3 coding sequence is TGTGCCAGCACCTCTAGCGGAGATACGGAGTATTTT.